A single sample gave rise to the 9 T cell receptor beta chains below, sequenced in a study of blood T cell repertoires in COVID-19. Clones were sequenced by immunoSEQ multiplex PCR, and TCRdb holds only the in-frame ones, with some missing. The data hold 70,000 or so clones, with roughly 79% observed a single time. Material: peripheral blood. The receptor source for this set is a human donor in a cohort sampled during active COVID-19.

The sample holds one count of this clone. The chain links TRBV28 to TRBJ1-1, with D unresolved. The germline gives CDR1 MDHEN, CDR2 SYDVKM. The V gene lost 1 base and the J gene lost 1 base, with 7 bases spanning the gap. The CDR3 is 14 residues long. DNA for the CDR3: TGTGCCAGCAGTTTATTGGCGGCGAACACTGAAGCTTTCTTT. Encoded protein: CASSLLAANTEAFF.

V usage is TRBV18 and J usage is TRBJ1-5, with 9 bases lining up with TRBD1. Germline assignment: CDR1 KGHSH and CDR2 LQKENI. This CDR3 is 16 amino acids long. V was clipped by 6 bases and J by 2 bases; unmatched bases: 8. In nucleotides, the CDR3 is TGTGCCAGCTCTCCCTCGGACAGGGGTGGCAATCAGCCCCAGCATTTT. Protein sequence: CASSPSDRGGNQPQHF.

The chain uses TRBV19 and TRBJ1-2; 7 bases are shared with TRBD1. Per the germline V gene, CDR1 is LNHDA and CDR2 is SQIVND (reference sequence). This CDR3 is built from 15 residues. V shed 6 bases, J shed 1 base, and the junction held 8 bases outside the gene matches. The CDR3 sequence is CASRKGTADNYGYTF. The DNA for the CDR3 is TGTGCCAGTAGAAAAGGGACAGCTGATAACTATGGCTACACCTTC.

The chain has TRBV19 and TRBJ2-5; 7 bases align to TRBD1. The CDR3 contains 14 residues. In germline, CDR1 is LNHDA, CDR2 SQIVND (reference sequence). J gave up 5 bases and V 1 base, and 4 bases lay outside the gene matches. CDR3 DNA sequence: TGTGCCAGTAGTATAGGACAGGGCTTGGAGACCCAGTACTTC. Translated: CASSIGQGLETQYF.

CDR3 sequence: CASSSYRGTARNTQYF. Here the CDR3 DNA reads TGTGCCAGCAGTTCCTACCGCGGGACAGCACGGAATACGCAGTATTTT. The J gene is TRBJ2-3, the V gene TRBV6-5; maybe TRBD1 (7 bases). Trimming removed 4 bases at V and 7 bases at J, with 21 bases between. Germline V gene data show CDR1 as MNHEY and CDR2 as SVGAGI. This CDR3 has 16 amino acids.

The chain combines TRBV28 with TRBJ2-1, with 7 bases identical to TRBD2. Losses at the gene ends were 6 bases for V and 5 bases for J; bases not matched to a gene: 13. CDR3 length equals 16 residues. CDR1 MDHEN and CDR2 SYDVKM come from the germline V gene. The CDR3 region has the DNA TGTGCCAGCAGACCTAGGACTAGTTTCGGGCACAATGAGCAGTTCTTC. This sequence encodes CASRPRTSFGHNEQFF.

This clone was seen a few times. Here the CDR3 reads CASTRSTSGGNQPQHF. The CDR3 nucleotides are TGTGCCAGTACCCGTTCTACTTCGGGGGGAAATCAGCCCCAGCATTTT. The chain is built from TRBV19 and TRBJ1-5, with D possibly being TRBD1 (5 bases). The CDR3 has 16 amino acids. Germline CDR1 and CDR2: LNHDA and SQIVND (reference sequence). Trimming shortened V by 7 bases and J by 4 bases, and 20 bases separated the two germline ends. Looking up the rest from reference TRBV19 and TRBJ1-5 gives the full variable domain: DGGITQSPKYLFRKEGQNVTLSCEQNLNHDAMYWYRQDPGQGLRLIYYSQIVNDFQKGDIAEGYSVSREKKESFPLTVTSAQKNPTAFYLCASTRSTSGGNQPQHFGDGTRLSIL.

This clone was seen more than once but under ten times. V and J are TRBV5-1 and TRBJ2-7; TRBD2 is a possible D gene (6 bases). Germline loops: CDR1 SGHRS, CDR2 YFSETQ. The CDR3 is made up of 14 amino acids. Trimming took 5 bases from V and 1 from J, leaving 13 bases between them. CDR3 amino acids: CASSRTTASYEQYF. In DNA form, the CDR3 reads TGCGCCAGCAGTCGGACTACAGCTTCCTACGAGCAGTACTTC.

This clone showed up just a few times. V and J are TRBV2 and TRBJ2-7; the match to TRBD1 covers 7 bases. The junction had 6 bases not matched to a gene; V was cut back by 2 bases and J by 5 bases. The germline gives CDR1 SNHLY, CDR2 FYNNEI. CDR3 length: 14 amino acids. This CDR3 reads CASSELRGLDEQYF. Here the CDR3 DNA reads TGTGCCAGCAGTGAACTGAGGGGGCTGGACGAGCAGTACTTC.